This T cell receptor beta chain was recovered during a study of early T cells in non-severe SARS-CoV-2 infection. Study-wide background: The authors sequenced bulk RNA from unsorted whole blood, leaving chains unpaired. Study conclusions and caveats: In VDJdb matching, anti-spike CD8 responses were favored while private and CD4 specificities went missing.

The V end was cut by 2 bases, the J end by 4 bases, with 13 bases between. Looked up from germline, CDR1 is SGHTA and CDR2 is FQGNSA. The CDR3 length is 15 residues. To note about this clonotype: The antigen remains undetermined.

Attachment of unique molecular identifiers was made to individual cDNA molecules. TCRdb fed the 5' RACE reads into MiXCR, producing one record per CDR3 protein. The table shows just over 60,000 distinct CDR3 sequences, with approximately 9% occurring only once. Sample: whole blood. This sequence joins TRBV7-2 and TRBJ2-3; D unresolved. The clonotype comes from an adult who was a healthcare worker with PCR-confirmed SARS-CoV-2 infection or an uninfected control (not recorded which). Here the CDR3 DNA reads TGTGCCAGCAGCTTACAAAGCCGGACCCCAGATACGCAGTATTTT. It encodes CASSLQSRTPDTQYF.